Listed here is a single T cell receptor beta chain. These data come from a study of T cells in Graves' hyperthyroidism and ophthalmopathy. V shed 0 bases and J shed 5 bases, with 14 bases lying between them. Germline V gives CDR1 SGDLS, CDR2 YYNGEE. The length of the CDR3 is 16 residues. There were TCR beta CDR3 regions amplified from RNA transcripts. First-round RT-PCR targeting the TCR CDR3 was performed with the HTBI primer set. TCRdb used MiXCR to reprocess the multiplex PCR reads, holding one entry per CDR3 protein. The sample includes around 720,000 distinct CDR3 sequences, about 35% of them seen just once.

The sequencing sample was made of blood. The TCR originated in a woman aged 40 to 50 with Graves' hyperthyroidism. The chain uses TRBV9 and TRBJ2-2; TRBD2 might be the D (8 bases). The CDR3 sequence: CASSVAGGTVTGELFF. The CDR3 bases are TGTGCCAGCAGCGTAGCGGGGGGGACAGTTACCGGGGAGCTGTTTTTT.